The 6 T cell receptor beta chains in this list originate from one sample, sequenced in a study of regulatory T cells in long-lasting Graves disease. Building of the TCR beta libraries involved iRepertoire HTBI primers and Arm-PCR of CDR3 regions. MiXCR, applied by TCRdb to the multiplex PCR reads, yields one record per CDR3 protein. The sample lists roughly 420,000 distinct CDR3 sequences; 15% to 20% were seen once. The time point is: newly diagnosed GD, antithyroid drugs for less than 3 months. PBMC RNA was the source of the TCR library. The same specimen was also included in a second study, on T cells in Graves' hyperthyroidism and ophthalmopathy.

The sequences come from peripheral blood mononuclear cells (PBMCs), collected at new diagnosis, from a patient treated with antithyroid drugs. Every receptor here comes from a woman under 40 with Graves disease.

The chain uses TRBV10-3 and TRBJ2-1; D might be TRBD1 (6 bases). The germline CDR1 and CDR2 sequences are ENHRY and SYGVKD. This CDR3 contains 14 residues. V lost 6 bases and J lost 3, with 12 bases in between. The chain's CDR3 is CAIRDDRNYNEQFF. The CDR3 DNA is TGTGCCATCAGGGATGACAGGAACTACAATGAGCAGTTCTTC.

This clonotype was seen at least ten times. This chain links TRBV19 with TRBJ1-5; no clear D gene. CDR3 length equals 16 residues. Per the germline V gene, CDR1 is LNHDA and CDR2 is SQIVND (reference sequence). Deletions cut 5 bases from V and 2 bases from J, with 16 bases between. The CDR3 is CASSFPHGKGNQPQHF. DNA for the CDR3: TGTGCCAGTAGTTTCCCCCATGGGAAGGGCAATCAGCCCCAGCATTTT.

The chain joins TRBV4-1 to TRBJ1-6; 12 positions agree with TRBD1. The trim removed 6 bases at V and 6 bases at J, leaving 9 bases unmatched. The CDR3 runs 17 residues. Germline-derived CDR1 and CDR2 are MGHRA and YSYEKL. The CDR3, as DNA: TGCGCCAGCAGGCAACCCGGGACAGGGGGCCTTAATTCACCCCTCCACTTT. Translating it yields CASRQPGTGGLNSPLHF.

With regard to this clonotype: A read error may be the cause here, since a much bigger clone is one base away. The chain couples TRBV5-6 to TRBJ1-1; maybe TRBD1 (5 bases). The length of the CDR3 is 13 residues. Germline V lookup: CDR1 SGHDT, CDR2 YYEEEE. The CDR3 DNA reads TGTGCCAGCAGCGCGGGAGGGGCTACTGAATCTTTCTTT. Its protein product is CASSAGGATESFF.

This clonotype has more than one count but fewer than ten. The chain recombines TRBV5-4 with TRBJ2-3; D possibly uses TRBD1 or TRBD2 (5 bases each). The CDR3 contains 15 residues. Trimming shortened V by 4 bases and J by 7 bases, and 19 bases separated the two germline ends. Per germline, CDR1 SGHNT and CDR2 YYREEE (reference sequence). DNA for the CDR3: TGTGCCAGCAGCCTAGGGACCTATCGTGACAATACGCAGTATTTT. Translation gives CASSLGTYRDNTQYF.

This clonotype was seen ten or more times. V usage is TRBV27 and J usage is TRBJ1-1, with 9 bases matching TRBD1. The CDR3 sequence is 13 residues long. Germline loops: CDR1 MNHEY, CDR2 SMNVEV (reference sequence). After removal of 2 bases from V and 10 bases from J, the junction contained 5 bases not matched to a gene. CDR3 protein: CASSLGGQGLAFF. Here the CDR3 DNA reads TGTGCCAGCAGTTTAGGGGGACAGGGATTAGCTTTCTTT.